Shown below are 29 T cell receptor beta chains from a single sample sequenced in a study of CD8 T cells in Susac syndrome. Reverse transcription of about 0.45 to 1 ug RNA was performed with random hexamers. TCRdb re-called the immunoSEQ multiplex PCR reads with MiXCR, one entry per CDR3 protein. The repertoire holds fewer than 350,000 distinct CDR3 sequences, with about 91% as singletons. The material sequenced was CD8+ T cells from PBMCs. These receptors came from a human donor with multiple sclerosis.

V gene TRBV9 combines with J gene TRBJ1-2; D perhaps matches TRBD1 (6 bases). The V end lost 0 bases, the J end lost 7 bases, and 22 bases lay between the germline ends. The CDR3 is made up of 17 amino acids. Germline-derived CDR1 and CDR2 are SGDLS and YYNGEE. CDR3 coding DNA: TGTGCCAGCAGCGTAGAACCTTGGTACAGGGCTAAGGGTGGCTACACCTTC. Translation: CASSVEPWYRAKGGYTF. Together with reference TRBV9 and TRBJ1-2, the CDR3 gives the full variable domain: DSGVTQTPKHLITATGQRVTLRCSPRSGDLSVYWYQQSLDQGLQFLIQYYNGEERAKGNILERFSAQQFPDLHSELNLSSLELGDSALYFCASSVEPWYRAKGGYTFGSGTRLTVV.

This chain connects TRBV20-1 to TRBJ1-1; a possible D gene is TRBD1 (5 bases). From germline, CDR1 is DFQATT and CDR2 SNEGSKA (reference sequence). CDR3 length: 12 amino acids. V shed 7 bases and J shed 0 bases, with 9 bases lying between them. The CDR3 loop reads CSVHRMNTEAFF. The CDR3 DNA is TGCAGTGTACACAGGATGAACACTGAAGCTTTCTTT.

Written as DNA, the CDR3 is TGTGCCAGCAGTTTAGCGGGGGCGGGCAATGAGCAGTTCTTC. Amino acids: CASSLAGAGNEQFF. The V call is TRBV12-3 or TRBV12-4, the J call TRBJ2-1; D possibly corresponds to TRBD1 (6 bases). The V gene lost 0 bases and the J gene lost 6 bases, with 9 bases spanning the gap. CDR3 length: 14 residues.

This clonotype was seen only a few times. This chain joins TRBV2 and TRBJ2-3; 13 nucleotides agree with TRBD2. The CDR3 contains 15 residues. The ends lost 4 bases at V and 9 bases at J; junction bases unmatched: 7. CDR1 and CDR2 from the germline V gene are SNHLY and FYNNEI. This chain's CDR3 is CASSATSGRAETQYF. CDR3 in DNA: TGTGCCAGCAGTGCAACTAGCGGGAGGGCCGAGACGCAGTATTTT.

There are a few counts of this clonotype. This chain uses TRBV7-8 with TRBJ2-7, with D perhaps matching TRBD1 (6 bases). Trimming stripped 2 bases from V and 3 bases from J, with 11 bases between. Per germline, CDR1 SGHVS and CDR2 FQNEAQ. CDR3 length: 14 amino acids. The CDR3 bases are TGTGCCAGCAGCTTATCCGGACAGAGCTACGAGCAGTACTTC. As protein: CASSLSGQSYEQYF.

The V and J genes are TRBV7-6 and TRBJ2-7; TRBD2 matches at 9 bases. The germline V gene encodes CDR1 SGHVS and CDR2 FNYEAQ. The CDR3 length is 16 residues. Trimming cost V 3 bases and J 0 bases; bases outside gene matches: 6. CDR3 amino acids: CASSLGTSLSSYEQYF. The DNA of the CDR3 is TGTGCCAGCAGCTTGGGGACTAGCCTGAGCTCCTACGAGCAGTACTTC.

This chain uses TRBV20-1 with TRBJ2-6; no reliable D call. Germline CDR1 and CDR2: DFQATT and SNEGSKA (reference sequence). The CDR3 covers 17 residues. The V and J ends lost 3 bases and 1 base respectively, with 16 bases between them. The chain's CDR3 is CSASRPGPQSGANVLTF. In nucleotides, the CDR3 is TGCAGTGCTAGTCGCCCCGGACCCCAATCTGGGGCCAACGTCCTGACTTTC.

The V gene is TRBV19, the J gene TRBJ2-7; tentatively, D is TRBD1 or TRBD2 (5 bases each). Germline-derived CDR1 and CDR2 are LNHDA and SQIVND (reference sequence). V was pared by 10 bases and J by 0 bases, with 13 bases between. This CDR3 is 13 amino acids long. CDR3 nucleotide sequence: TGTGCCACCGCCTCGGGGCGCTCCTACGAGCAGTACTTC. Its translation is CATASGRSYEQYF.

This chain connects TRBV20-1 to TRBJ1-4; maybe TRBD1 (6 bases). This CDR3 contains 14 residues. Per the germline V gene, CDR1 is DFQATT and CDR2 is SNEGSKA (reference sequence). V was shortened by 3 bases and J by 5 bases, with 13 bases between the two germline ends. The CDR3, as DNA: TGCAGTGCTAGGGCACGGGGGGCCAATGAAAAACTGTTTTTT. It codes for CSARARGANEKLFF.

Only a few counts were recorded for this clonotype. This sequence joins TRBV27 and TRBJ2-1; no clear D. V lost 3 bases, J lost 5 bases, and 8 bases lay in between. The CDR3 runs 13 residues. Germline loops: CDR1 MNHEY, CDR2 SMNVEV (reference sequence). The CDR3 sequence is CASSFSANNEQFF. The DNA of the CDR3 is TGTGCCAGCAGTTTTTCAGCGAACAATGAGCAGTTCTTC.

The rearrangement joins TRBV4-3 to TRBJ2-7; the D is unclear. The V end lost 1 base, the J end lost 2 bases, and 12 bases lay between the germline ends. Germline CDR1 and CDR2: LGHNA and YSLEER. The length of the CDR3 is 15 residues. This chain's CDR3 is CASSQGRSATYEQYF. As DNA, the CDR3 is TGCGCCAGCAGCCAAGGTCGATCAGCAACCTACGAGCAGTACTTC.

V gene TRBV10-3 combines with J gene TRBJ2-1; D remains unclear. V lost 7 bases to trimming and J lost 2 bases, with 15 bases between them. The CDR3 is 15 residues long. Germline V gene data show CDR1 as ENHRY and CDR2 as SYGVKD. The CDR3 DNA reads as TGTGCCATCACCGGCGACCGCGGAGCCTACAATGAGCAGTTCTTC. It translates to CAITGDRGAYNEQFF.

The genes are TRBV24-1 and TRBJ2-7; 9 positions agree with TRBD1. This CDR3 comprises 15 residues. CDR1 is KGHDR, CDR2 SFDVKD, per germline. V was pared by 4 bases and J by 3 bases, with 6 bases of the junction left unmatched. The CDR3 nucleotides are TGTGCCACCAGTGACGGGACAGGGTCGGGCTACGAGCAGTACTTC. This encodes CATSDGTGSGYEQYF.

This clonotype was seen just once. The chain combines TRBV6-1 with TRBJ2-7; 9 bases fit TRBD2. This CDR3 comprises 14 residues. Germline V CDR1 and CDR2: MNHNS, SASEGT. V shed 4 bases, J shed 2 bases, and the junction held 3 bases outside the gene matches. In DNA form, the CDR3 reads TGTGCCAGCAGTGTGGGACTAGCTACCTACGAGCAGTACTTC. Translating gives CASSVGLATYEQYF.

The chain has TRBV15 and TRBJ1-1; tentative D call: TRBD1 (6 bases). V lost 0 bases to trimming and J lost 5 bases, with 16 bases between them. This CDR3 spans 16 amino acids. Per germline, CDR1 LNHNV and CDR2 YYDKDF (reference sequence). The CDR3 DNA reads TGTGCCACCAGCAGAGACCGAGAAGGGGGGTCTACTGAAGCTTTCTTT. This translates into CATSRDREGGSTEAFF.

The J gene is TRBJ2-7, the V gene TRBV7-9; D possibly corresponds to TRBD2 (6 bases). CDR3 length equals 17 residues. Germline lookup yields CDR1 SEHNR and CDR2 FQNEAQ (reference sequence). Trimming shortened V by 5 bases and J by 1 base, and 21 bases separated the two germline ends. Written as DNA, the CDR3 is TGTGCCAGCAGCACCTCTCCCGGGACTCACTTGTCCTACGAGCAGTACTTC. It encodes CASSTSPGTHLSYEQYF.

The chain recombines TRBV9 with TRBJ2-5; possible D gene TRBD2, 6 bases. This CDR3 contains 14 residues. The germline V gene has CDR1 SGDLS and CDR2 YYNGEE. Trimming removed 0 bases at V and 9 bases at J, with 15 bases between. The CDR3 DNA reads as TGTGCCAGCAGCGTAGAGGGATCTCTAGCGCCCCAGTACTTC. Residues: CASSVEGSLAPQYF.

The chain couples TRBV30 to TRBJ1-5; no definite D call. CDR3 length: 15 amino acids. The V gene's germline CDR1 is GTSNPN and CDR2 SVGIG (reference sequence). Trimming pared 0 bases from V and 0 bases from J, leaving 9 bases between. The DNA of the CDR3 is TGTGCCTGGAGTGTAGTAGGGAATAGCAATCAGCCCCAGCATTTT. Its translation is CAWSVVGNSNQPQHF.

The rearrangement uses TRBV9 and TRBJ2-5; 12 bases are a match to TRBD2. The CDR3 is 16 amino acids. The V segment lost 4 bases and the J segment 4 bases; nucleotides outside the gene matches: 8. CDR1 is SGDLS and CDR2 is YYNGEE in the germline V gene. CDR3 DNA sequence: TGTGCCAGCAGCCGACCCCTAGCGGGGGGGCCAGAGACCCAGTACTTC. This codes for CASSRPLAGGPETQYF.

V gene TRBV27 combines with J gene TRBJ2-1; D remains ambiguous. The length of the CDR3 is 14 residues. Trimming shortened V by 6 bases and J by 9 bases, and 18 bases separated the two germline ends. CDR1 MNHEY and CDR2 SMNVEV come from the germline V gene (reference sequence). The CDR3 DNA sequence: TGTGCCAGCAGCCTAACCTCTAAGTCTAGTGAGCAGTTCTTC. Translated, it gives CASSLTSKSSEQFF.

This chain connects TRBV29-1 to TRBJ2-7, with D perhaps TRBD1 or TRBD2 (5 bases each). The germline V gene has CDR1 SQVTM and CDR2 ANQGSEA. V lost 6 bases to trimming and J lost 0 bases, with 18 bases between them. The CDR3 sequence is 15 residues long. The CDR3 is CSVSFFGTSSYEQYF. For the CDR3, the DNA is TGCAGCGTCAGCTTTTTCGGGACGAGCTCCTACGAGCAGTACTTC.

The V and J genes are TRBV14 and TRBJ2-7, with D maybe TRBD2 (6 bases). The V and J ends lost 0 bases and 6 bases respectively, with 12 bases between them. There are 14 residues in the CDR3. Germline loops: CDR1 SGHDN, CDR2 FVKESK. The CDR3 here is CASSQDKGLLEQYF. The CDR3 nucleotides read TGTGCCAGCAGCCAAGATAAGGGACTGCTCGAGCAGTACTTC.

CDR3 in DNA: TGTGCCTGGGGGACTGGGATGGACCCGCAGTTCTTC. The encoded protein is CAWGTGMDPQFF. The rearrangement joins TRBV30 to TRBJ2-1; possibly TRBD2 for D (6 bases). V was pared by 5 bases and J by 12 bases, with 17 bases between. CDR3 length: 12 residues. Germline CDR1 reads GTSNPN; CDR2 reads SVGIG (reference sequence). Based on the CDR3 plus reference TRBV30 and TRBJ2-1, the full variable domain is SQTIHQWPATLVQPVGSPLSLECTVEGTSNPNLYWYRQAAGRGLQLLFYSVGIGQISSEVPQNLSASRPQDRQFILSSKKLLLSDSGFYLCAWGTGMDPQFFGPGTRLTVL.

The chain joins TRBV4-3 to TRBJ2-2, with a tentative D call TRBD2 (5 bases). This CDR3 contains 18 residues. The V end lost 0 bases, the J end lost 5 bases, and 19 bases lay between the germline ends. Germline V gene lookup returns CDR1 LGHNA and CDR2 YSLEER. The CDR3 loop reads CASSQDPDSLSWTGELFF. Here the CDR3 DNA reads TGCGCCAGCAGCCAAGACCCGGACTCACTGAGCTGGACCGGGGAGCTGTTTTTT.

This chain uses TRBV20-1 with TRBJ2-3; D gene unclear. V was clipped by 0 bases and J by 4 bases, with 17 bases between them. There are 16 residues in the CDR3. Germline assignment: CDR1 DFQATT and CDR2 SNEGSKA (reference sequence). CDR3 loop: CSARDRPPTNPDTQYF. CDR3 sequence (DNA): TGCAGTGCTAGAGATAGACCCCCCACCAACCCAGATACGCAGTATTTT.

The CDR3 sequence is CASSQDSGDTEAFF. In DNA, the CDR3 is TGCGCCAGCAGCCAAGATTCGGGGGACACTGAAGCTTTCTTT. The chain couples TRBV4-1 to TRBJ1-1; maybe TRBD1 (5 bases). The V gene's germline CDR1 is MGHRA and CDR2 YSYEKL. V lost 0 bases and J lost 3, with 8 bases in between. The CDR3 is 14 residues long.

The genes are TRBV6-2 or TRBV6-3 and TRBJ2-7, with D uncertain. The CDR3 has 16 residues. The V end lost 0 bases, the J end lost 4 bases, and 16 bases lay between the germline ends. The germline CDR1 and CDR2 sequences are MNHEY and SVGEGT. The CDR3 sequence is CASSYSRLAGQYEQYF. The DNA of the CDR3 is TGTGCCAGCAGTTACTCGAGATTAGCCGGTCAGTACGAGCAGTACTTC.

The chain couples TRBV27 to TRBJ2-3; 12 bases match TRBD2. The CDR3 contains 14 residues. V shed 6 bases and J 8 bases; nucleotides not matched to a gene: 6. Germline CDR1 MNHEY, CDR2 SMNVEV (reference sequence). CDR3 sequence (DNA): TGTGCCAGCAGCCCGACTAGCGGGGGTGGTACGCAGTATTTT. It encodes CASSPTSGGGTQYF.

The gene calls are TRBV19 and TRBJ2-1, with D maybe TRBD1 (6 bases). V was pared by 7 bases and J by 2 bases, with 15 bases between. Germline loops: CDR1 LNHDA, CDR2 SQIVND (reference sequence). This CDR3 has 15 amino acids. DNA for the CDR3: TGTGCCAGTACCCCGGGACATATCCCCTACAATGAGCAGTTCTTC. Amino acids: CASTPGHIPYNEQFF.